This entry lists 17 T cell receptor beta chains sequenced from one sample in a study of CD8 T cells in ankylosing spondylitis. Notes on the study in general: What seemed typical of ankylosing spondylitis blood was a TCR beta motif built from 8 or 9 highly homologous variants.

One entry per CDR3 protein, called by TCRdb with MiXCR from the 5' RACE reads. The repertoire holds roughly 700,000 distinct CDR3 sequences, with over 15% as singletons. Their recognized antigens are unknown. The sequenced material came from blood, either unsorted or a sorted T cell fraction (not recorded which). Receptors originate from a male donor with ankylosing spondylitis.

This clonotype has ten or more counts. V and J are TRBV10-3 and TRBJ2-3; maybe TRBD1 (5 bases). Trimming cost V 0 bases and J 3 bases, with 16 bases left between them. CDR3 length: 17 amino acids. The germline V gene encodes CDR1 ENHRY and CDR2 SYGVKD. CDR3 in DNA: TGTGCCATCAGTGAGTCGACCCGAGCTCCAGGGACAGATACGCAGTATTTT. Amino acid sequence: CAISESTRAPGTDTQYF.

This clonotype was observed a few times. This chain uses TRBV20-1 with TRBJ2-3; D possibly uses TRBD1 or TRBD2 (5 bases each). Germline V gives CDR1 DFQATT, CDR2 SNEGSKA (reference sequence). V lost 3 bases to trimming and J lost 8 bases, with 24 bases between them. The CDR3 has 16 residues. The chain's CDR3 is CSASILRGASAFTQYF. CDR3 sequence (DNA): TGCAGTGCTAGTATCTTGAGGGGCGCAAGTGCTTTTACGCAGTATTTT.

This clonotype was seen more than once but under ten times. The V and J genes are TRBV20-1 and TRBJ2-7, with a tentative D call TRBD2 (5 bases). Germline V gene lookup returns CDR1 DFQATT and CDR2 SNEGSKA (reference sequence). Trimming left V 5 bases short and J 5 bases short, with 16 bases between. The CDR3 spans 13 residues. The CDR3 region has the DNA TGCAGTGCTTGGGCGGACTTAGGAGACGAGCAGTACTTC. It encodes CSAWADLGDEQYF.

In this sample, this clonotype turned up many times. CDR3 bases: TGCGCCAGCAGCCCGATGGCAGGCAGGAACACCGGGGAGCTGTTTTTT. Translating gives CASSPMAGRNTGELFF. The rearrangement links TRBV5-1 to TRBJ2-2, with D hard to call. V was cut by 4 bases and J by 1 base, with 14 bases left in between. The CDR3 spans 16 residues. Per the germline V gene, CDR1 is SGHRS and CDR2 is YFSETQ.

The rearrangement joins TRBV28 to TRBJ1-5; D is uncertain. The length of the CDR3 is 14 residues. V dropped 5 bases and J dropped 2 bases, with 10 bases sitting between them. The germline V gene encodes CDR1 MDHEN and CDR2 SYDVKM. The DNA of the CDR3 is TGTGCCAGCAGTCCCCCCGTGGGCAATCAGCCCCAGCATTTT. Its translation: CASSPPVGNQPQHF.

The CDR3 DNA reads as TGTGCCAGCAGCTTAAAGGGCCTGAACACTGAAGCTTTCTTT. Translated: CASSLKGLNTEAFF. J is TRBJ1-1 and V is TRBV7-9; no clear D. Germline lookup yields CDR1 SEHNR and CDR2 FQNEAQ (reference sequence). There are 14 residues in the CDR3. The V and J ends lost 2 bases and 0 bases respectively, with 7 bases between them.

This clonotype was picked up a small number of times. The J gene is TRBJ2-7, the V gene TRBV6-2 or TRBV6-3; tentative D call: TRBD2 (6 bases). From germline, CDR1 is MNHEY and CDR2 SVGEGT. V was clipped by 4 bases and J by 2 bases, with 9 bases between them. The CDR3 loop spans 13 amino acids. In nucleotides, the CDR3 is TGTGCCAGCAGTTGGCGGGGAACCTACGAGCAGTACTTC. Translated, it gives CASSWRGTYEQYF.

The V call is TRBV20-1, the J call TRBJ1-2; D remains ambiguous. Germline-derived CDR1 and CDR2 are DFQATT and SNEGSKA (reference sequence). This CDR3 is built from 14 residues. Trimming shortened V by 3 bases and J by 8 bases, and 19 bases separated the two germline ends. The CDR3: CSASGLVESRGYTF. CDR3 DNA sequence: TGCAGTGCTAGTGGATTGGTCGAGTCCCGGGGCTACACCTTC.

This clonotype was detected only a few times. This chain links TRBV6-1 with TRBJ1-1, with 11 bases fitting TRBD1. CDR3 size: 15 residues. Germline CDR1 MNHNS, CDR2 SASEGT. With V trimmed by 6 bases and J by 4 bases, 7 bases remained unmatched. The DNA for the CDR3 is TGTGCCAGCAGAGACCCCGGGACAGGGGGCACTGAAGCTTTCTTT. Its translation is CASRDPGTGGTEAFF.

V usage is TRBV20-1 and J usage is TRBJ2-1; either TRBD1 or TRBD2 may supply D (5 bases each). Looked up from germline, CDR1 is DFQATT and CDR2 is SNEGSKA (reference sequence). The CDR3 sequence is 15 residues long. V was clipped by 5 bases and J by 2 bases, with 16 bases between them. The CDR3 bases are TGCAGTGCTGAAACCGGGACGGCGGCCTACAATGAGCAGTTCTTC. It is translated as CSAETGTAAYNEQFF.

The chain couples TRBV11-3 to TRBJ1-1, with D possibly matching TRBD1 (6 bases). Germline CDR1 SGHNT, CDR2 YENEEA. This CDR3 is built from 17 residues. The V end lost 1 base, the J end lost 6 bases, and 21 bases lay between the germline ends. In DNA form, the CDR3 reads TGTGCCAGCAGCTTAGGGTTAGAGCGGCAGGGGAGAGCTGAAGCTTTCTTT. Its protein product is CASSLGLERQGRAEAFF.

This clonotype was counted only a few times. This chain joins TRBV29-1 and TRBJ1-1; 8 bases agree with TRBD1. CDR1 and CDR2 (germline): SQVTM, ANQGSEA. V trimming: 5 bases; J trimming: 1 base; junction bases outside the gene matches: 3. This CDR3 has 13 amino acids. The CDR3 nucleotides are TGCAGCGTTCCAGGGACAGGGAACACTGAAGCTTTCTTT. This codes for CSVPGTGNTEAFF.

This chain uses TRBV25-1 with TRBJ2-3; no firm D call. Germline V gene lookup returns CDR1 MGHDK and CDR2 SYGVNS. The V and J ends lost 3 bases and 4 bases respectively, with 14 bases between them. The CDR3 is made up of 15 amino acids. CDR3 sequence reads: CASSESRVGSDTQYF. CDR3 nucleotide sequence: TGTGCCAGCAGTGAGTCAAGGGTAGGGTCAGATACGCAGTATTTT.

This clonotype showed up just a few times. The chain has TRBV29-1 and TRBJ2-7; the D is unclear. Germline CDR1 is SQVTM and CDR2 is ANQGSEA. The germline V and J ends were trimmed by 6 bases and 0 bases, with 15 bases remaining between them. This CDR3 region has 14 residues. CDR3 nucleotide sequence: TGCAGCGTCCGAGTAGATTCGTTCTCCTACGAGCAGTACTTC. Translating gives CSVRVDSFSYEQYF.

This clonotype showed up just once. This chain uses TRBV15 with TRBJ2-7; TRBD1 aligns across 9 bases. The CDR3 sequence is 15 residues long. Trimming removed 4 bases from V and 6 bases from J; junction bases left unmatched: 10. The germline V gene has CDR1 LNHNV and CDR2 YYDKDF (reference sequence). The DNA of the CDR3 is TGTGCCACCAGCAAAGGCCGGGACAGGGCCCCCGAGCAGTACTTC. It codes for CATSKGRDRAPEQYF.

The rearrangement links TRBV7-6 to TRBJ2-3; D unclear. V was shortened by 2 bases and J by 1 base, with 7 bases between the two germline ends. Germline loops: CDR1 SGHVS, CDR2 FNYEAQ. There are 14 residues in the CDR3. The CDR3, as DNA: TGTGCCAGCAGCTTACCCCCTGGCACAGATACGCAGTATTTT. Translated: CASSLPPGTDTQYF.

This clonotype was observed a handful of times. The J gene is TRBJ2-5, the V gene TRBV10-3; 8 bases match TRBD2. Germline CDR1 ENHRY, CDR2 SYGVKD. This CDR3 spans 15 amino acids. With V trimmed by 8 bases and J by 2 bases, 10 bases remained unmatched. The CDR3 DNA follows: TGTGCCATCGGGGATGCCCCGGGAGGGCAAGAGACCCAGTACTTC. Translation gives CAIGDAPGGQETQYF.